The count of the clone carrying this TCR beta chain is one. Libraries were prepared by immunoSEQ multiplex PCR; TCRdb keeps only in-frame clonotypes and omits some of them. The table includes 2 million to 2.5 million clones, approximately 96% detected once. Every donor, a Caucasian adult, lived in Nashville, Tennessee. This entry belongs to a study of shared clonotypes between healthy human individuals. Study at large: The study enrolled a couple of women and a few men aged 18 to 49. Researchers assigned three CD4 naive, three CD4 memory, two CD8 naive and one CD8 memory plate to each donor.

Germline V gene data show CDR1 as LNHDA and CDR2 as SQIVND (reference sequence). V gave up 5 bases and J gave up 5 bases; unmatched junction bases: 9. This CDR3 has 15 residues. The sequenced sample was naive CD4+ T cells sorted from blood. Subset described: CD45RA+ positively selected. The source is a man between 18 and 29 years old in good health. This sequence joins TRBV19 and TRBJ2-7; 10 bases line up with TRBD1. The CDR3: CASSPGQGVYHEQYF. CDR3 nucleotides: TGTGCCAGTAGTCCCGGACAGGGGGTCTACCACGAGCAGTACTTC.